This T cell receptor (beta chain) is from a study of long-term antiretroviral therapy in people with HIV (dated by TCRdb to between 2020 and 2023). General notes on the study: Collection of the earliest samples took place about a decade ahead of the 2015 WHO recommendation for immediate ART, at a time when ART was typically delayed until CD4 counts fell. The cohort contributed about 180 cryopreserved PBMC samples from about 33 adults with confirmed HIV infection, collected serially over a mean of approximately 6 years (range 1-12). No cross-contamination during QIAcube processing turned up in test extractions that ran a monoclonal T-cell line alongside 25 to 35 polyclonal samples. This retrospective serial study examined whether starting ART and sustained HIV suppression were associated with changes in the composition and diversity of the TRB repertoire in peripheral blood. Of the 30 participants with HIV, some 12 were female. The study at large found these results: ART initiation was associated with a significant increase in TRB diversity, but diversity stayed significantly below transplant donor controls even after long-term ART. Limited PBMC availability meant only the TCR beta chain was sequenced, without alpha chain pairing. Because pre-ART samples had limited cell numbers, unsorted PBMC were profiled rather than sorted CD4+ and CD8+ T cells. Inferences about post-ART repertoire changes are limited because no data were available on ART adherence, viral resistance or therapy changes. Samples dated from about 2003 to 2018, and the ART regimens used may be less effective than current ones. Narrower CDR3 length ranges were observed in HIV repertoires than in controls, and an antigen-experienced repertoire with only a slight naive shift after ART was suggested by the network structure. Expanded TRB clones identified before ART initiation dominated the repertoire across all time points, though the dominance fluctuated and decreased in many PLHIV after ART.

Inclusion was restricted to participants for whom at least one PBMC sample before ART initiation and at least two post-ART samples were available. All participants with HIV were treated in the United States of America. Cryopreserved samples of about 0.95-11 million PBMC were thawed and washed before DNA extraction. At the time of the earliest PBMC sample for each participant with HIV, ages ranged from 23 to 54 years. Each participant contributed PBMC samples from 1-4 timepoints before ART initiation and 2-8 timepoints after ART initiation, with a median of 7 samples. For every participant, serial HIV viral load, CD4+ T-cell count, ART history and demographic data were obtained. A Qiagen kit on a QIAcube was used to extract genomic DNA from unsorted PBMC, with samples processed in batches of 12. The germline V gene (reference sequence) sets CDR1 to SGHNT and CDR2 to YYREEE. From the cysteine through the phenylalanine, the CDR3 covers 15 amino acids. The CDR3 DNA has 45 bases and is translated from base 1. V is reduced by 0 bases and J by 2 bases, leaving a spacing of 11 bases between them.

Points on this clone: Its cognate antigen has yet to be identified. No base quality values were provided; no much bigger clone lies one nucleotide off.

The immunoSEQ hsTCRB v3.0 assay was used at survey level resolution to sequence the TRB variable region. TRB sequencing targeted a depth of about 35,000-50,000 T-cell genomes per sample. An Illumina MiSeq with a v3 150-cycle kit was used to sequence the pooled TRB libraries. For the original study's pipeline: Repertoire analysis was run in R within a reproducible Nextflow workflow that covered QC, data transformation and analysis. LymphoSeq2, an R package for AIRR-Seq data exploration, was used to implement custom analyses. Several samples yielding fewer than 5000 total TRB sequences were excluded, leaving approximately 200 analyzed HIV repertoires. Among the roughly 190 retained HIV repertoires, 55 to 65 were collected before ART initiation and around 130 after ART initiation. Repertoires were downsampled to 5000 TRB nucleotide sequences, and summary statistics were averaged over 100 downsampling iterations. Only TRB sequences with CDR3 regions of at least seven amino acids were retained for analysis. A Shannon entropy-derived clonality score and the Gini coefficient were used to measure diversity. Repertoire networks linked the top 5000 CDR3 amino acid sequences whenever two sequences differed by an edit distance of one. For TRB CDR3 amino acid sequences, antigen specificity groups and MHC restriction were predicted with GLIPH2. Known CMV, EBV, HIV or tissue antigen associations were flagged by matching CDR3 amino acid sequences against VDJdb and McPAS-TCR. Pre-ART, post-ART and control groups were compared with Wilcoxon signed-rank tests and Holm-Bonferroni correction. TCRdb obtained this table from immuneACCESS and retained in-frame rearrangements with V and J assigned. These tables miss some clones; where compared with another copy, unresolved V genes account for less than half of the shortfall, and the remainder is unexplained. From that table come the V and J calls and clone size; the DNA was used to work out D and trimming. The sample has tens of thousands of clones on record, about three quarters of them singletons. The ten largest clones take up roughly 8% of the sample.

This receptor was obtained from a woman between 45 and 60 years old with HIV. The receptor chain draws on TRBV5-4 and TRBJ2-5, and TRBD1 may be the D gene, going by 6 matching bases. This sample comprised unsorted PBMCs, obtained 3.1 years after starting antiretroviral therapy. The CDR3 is CASSLAGRGQETQYF. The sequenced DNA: TGTGCCAGCAGCTTGGCCGGAAGGGGGCAAGAGACCCAGTACTTC.